A selection of T cell receptor beta chains follows, all from one sample in a study of identical twins. One entry per CDR3 protein results from TCRdb running MiXCR on the 5' RACE reads. The sample includes 470,000 or so distinct CDR3 sequences, 24% of them seen just once. These data were likewise used in another study, on T cells expressing NK-cell markers.

Sequencing input: CD4+ T cells sorted from blood. The receptor set was obtained from a woman aged 18-29 years in good health. Each CDR3 is given with its conserved first and last residue. D genes are given only for firm matches. The size field is filled for only some rows; it gives once, few, many or a size class.

d_call,clone_size,j_call,v_call,cdr3_length,cdr3_nt,cdr3_aa
.,.,TRBJ1-2,TRBV12-3/TRBV12-4,13,TGTGCCAGCAGTTTATACGGGAACTATGGCTACACCTTC,CASSLYGNYGYTF
.,.,TRBJ2-7,TRBV20-1,14,TGCAGTGCTAGAGTTGGGGACGCTACCTACGAGCAGTACTTC,CSARVGDATYEQYF
TRBD1,few,TRBJ2-1,TRBV12-3/TRBV12-4,14,TGTGCCAGCAGTTTAGGGACAGGGGAGAGTGAGCAGTTCTTC,CASSLGTGESEQFF
.,.,TRBJ2-5,TRBV6-5,12,TGTGCCAGGTCCCGGGACCAAGAGACCCAGTACTTC,CARSRDQETQYF
.,.,TRBJ2-7,TRBV2,12,TGTGCCAGCAGTGAGGGCACTGGCGAGCAGTACTTC,CASSEGTGEQYF
TRBD2,few,TRBJ2-7,TRBV20-1,16,TGCAGTGCTGTCCCCGGGACTAGCGGGAGGCGATACGAGCAGTACTTC,CSAVPGTSGRRYEQYF
TRBD1,.,TRBJ2-3,TRBV11-2,16,TGTGCCAGCAGCATGAGACAGGGGACCTCCACAGATACGCAGTATTTT,CASSMRQGTSTDTQYF
.,few,TRBJ2-2,TRBV20-1,15,TGCAGTGCTAGGGGTAGAGGACTACCTAGGGGGGAGCTGTTTTTT,CSARGRGLPRGELFF
.,.,TRBJ2-1,TRBV5-1,12,TGCGCCAGCAGCTTGGAATCGTCAGTCCCGTTCTTC,CASSLESSVPFF
.,.,TRBJ1-2,TRBV4-1,15,TGCGCCAGCAGATCCCAAGGCAGGGGCGACATTGGCTACACCTTC,CASRSQGRGDIGYTF
TRBD2,.,TRBJ2-1,TRBV20-1,16,TGCAGTGCTAGGGACCAGCGGGAGGGCTCCTACAATGAGCAGTTCTTC,CSARDQREGSYNEQFF
.,.,TRBJ2-2,TRBV27,16,TGTGCCAGCAGTTCCCCCCCTGGCATCGGCACCGGGGAGCTGTTTTTT,CASSSPPGIGTGELFF
.,.,TRBJ1-1,TRBV11-2,13,TGTGCCAGCAGGGGGGCAGCGAACACTGAAGCTTTCTTT,CASRGAANTEAFF
.,.,TRBJ1-5,TRBV6-2/TRBV6-3,14,TGTGCCAGCAGCTTCAACAGCCGCAATCAGCCCCAGCATTTT,CASSFNSRNQPQHF
.,few,TRBJ2-2,TRBV9,14,TGTGCCAGCAGTAACGGGGGTCTCGCGGGGGAGCTGTTTTTT,CASSNGGLAGELFF
.,few,TRBJ1-2,TRBV7-2,13,TGTGCCAGCAGCAAGGGACGGGACTATGGCTACACCTTC,CASSKGRDYGYTF
TRBD1,few,TRBJ2-3,TRBV5-1,16,TGCGCCAGCAGCCGGCAGAGGACAGGGGATTCTGATACGCAGTATTTT,CASSRQRTGDSDTQYF
TRBD1,once,TRBJ2-4,TRBV18,15,TGTGCCAGCTCACTTACCGGGACAGGTGTGAACATTCAGTACTTC,CASSLTGTGVNIQYF
.,.,TRBJ2-1,TRBV16,14,TGTGCCAGCAGCCGGAATGGGGTCTACAATGAGCAGTTCTTC,CASSRNGVYNEQFF
.,few,TRBJ2-7,TRBV27,14,TGTGCCAGCAGTTTATGGCGGGACTCGTACGAGCAGTACTTC,CASSLWRDSYEQYF
TRBD2,.,TRBJ2-5,TRBV10-3,14,TGTGCCATCAGTCCCGGGACTACTCAAGAGACCCAGTACTTC,CAISPGTTQETQYF
.,few,TRBJ2-1,TRBV20-1,14,TGCAGTGCTAGAGGCGGAGACTATAGCAATGAGCAGTTCTTC,CSARGGDYSNEQFF
TRBD1,.,TRBJ1-2,TRBV6-2/TRBV6-3,13,TGTGCCAGCAGTTACTACAGGGGGGACGGCTACACCTTC,CASSYYRGDGYTF
.,.,TRBJ2-5,TRBV6-1,15,TGTGCCAGCAGTGAATGGGGGACACCAAAAGAGACCCAGTACTTC,CASSEWGTPKETQYF
TRBD1,few,TRBJ2-3,TRBV20-1,14,TGCAGTGCTAGACCGGCAGGGGGTCCAGATACGCAGTATTTT,CSARPAGGPDTQYF
.,.,TRBJ2-1,TRBV5-6,16,TGTGCCAGCAGCTCCATCGGGCTGGGAAAAGGGAATGAGCAGTTCTTC,CASSSIGLGKGNEQFF
.,.,TRBJ2-7,TRBV3-1,12,TGTGCCAGCAGCCGACGATACTACGAGCAGTACTTC,CASSRRYYEQYF
.,few,TRBJ2-5,TRBV10-3,14,TGTGCCATCAGTGAAGGGACGGCGAAGGAGACCCAGTACTTC,CAISEGTAKETQYF
TRBD1,few,TRBJ2-2,TRBV7-8,16,TGTGCCAGCAGCGCCGGACAGGGAGCTTTCGCCGGGGAGCTGTTTTTT,CASSAGQGAFAGELFF
.,few,TRBJ2-4,TRBV20-1,15,TGCAGTGCCGGGAGACAGGGCATTTCCCAAAACATTCAGTACTTC,CSAGRQGISQNIQYF
.,.,TRBJ2-3,TRBV20-1,11,TGCAGTGGTTGGGTGGCAGATACGCAGTATTTT,CSGWVADTQYF
.,few,TRBJ1-2,TRBV29-1,15,TGCAGCGTTGAAGATCGGCGCAGGGGACGCTATGGCTACACCTTC,CSVEDRRRGRYGYTF
TRBD2,.,TRBJ2-1,TRBV3-1,17,TGTGCCAGCAGCCGAGCCCTCACTAGCGGCTCTAACAATGAGCAGTTCTTC,CASSRALTSGSNNEQFF
.,.,TRBJ2-3,TRBV20-1,16,TGCAGTGCCCTTACTCCCCGGGCAGGGGACTCAGATACGCAGTATTTT,CSALTPRAGDSDTQYF
TRBD1,.,TRBJ1-2,TRBV29-1,14,TGCAGCGTTCTCGACTACGGGACAGAGGGTGGCTACACCTTC,CSVLDYGTEGGYTF
TRBD1,few,TRBJ2-3,TRBV5-8,14,TGTGCCAGCAGCCACCGGGGACAGGCAGATACGCAGTATTTT,CASSHRGQADTQYF
TRBD2,.,TRBJ2-1,TRBV12-3/TRBV12-4,15,TGTGCCAGCAGTTTAATGGGACTAGGGTACAATGAGCAGTTCTTC,CASSLMGLGYNEQFF
.,.,TRBJ2-6,TRBV6-2/TRBV6-3,14,TGTGCCAGCAGTGTCCACTCTGGGGCCAACGTCCTGACTTTC,CASSVHSGANVLTF
.,.,TRBJ2-6,TRBV6-2/TRBV6-3,17,TGTGCCAGCAGTTACGCAGGTCCAAACTCTGGGGCCAACGTCCTGACTTTC,CASSYAGPNSGANVLTF
TRBD2,.,TRBJ2-1,TRBV12-5,15,TGTGCTAGTGCCCGGACTAGCGGGAGCTACAATGAGCAGTTCTTC,CASARTSGSYNEQFF
TRBD1,.,TRBJ2-7,TRBV30,16,TGTGCCTGTGGAGGCAGGGGGTCCTTCAACGCCTACGAGCAGTACTTC,CACGGRGSFNAYEQYF
.,.,TRBJ1-1,TRBV12-3/TRBV12-4,12,TGTGCCAGCAGGAGATCGAACACTGAAGCTTTCTTT,CASRRSNTEAFF
.,.,TRBJ2-5,TRBV6-6,13,TGTGCCACCAGAGGGGTAGGCCAGGAGACCCAGTACTTC,CATRGVGQETQYF
TRBD2,.,TRBJ2-1,TRBV12-3/TRBV12-4,15,TGTGCCAGCAGTTCGATAGCGGGAGGGCGCAATGAGCAGTTCTTC,CASSSIAGGRNEQFF
.,.,TRBJ2-6,TRBV6-2/TRBV6-3,16,TGTGCCAGCAGGGTATCTGACCGCTCTGGGGCCAACGTCCTGACTTTC,CASRVSDRSGANVLTF
.,once,TRBJ2-7,TRBV3-1,14,TGTGCCAGCAGCCTACAGGGAATAGTCCACGAGCAGTACTTC,CASSLQGIVHEQYF
.,.,TRBJ2-1,TRBV6-1,13,TGTGCCAGCAGGGAGTCAGGGGCCAATGAGCGGTTCTTC,CASRESGANERFF
.,many,TRBJ2-1,TRBV20-1,12,TGCAGTGCTACGGGCGGTATCAATGAGCAGTTCTTC,CSATGGINEQFF
TRBD1,.,TRBJ1-5,TRBV20-1,18,TGCAGTGCTAGAGATTGGGTGAGCAGGGGGCGTTCTAGTCAGCCCCAGCATTTT,CSARDWVSRGRSSQPQHF
TRBD1,.,TRBJ2-7,TRBV4-3,15,TGCGCCAGCAGCCAAGATTGGCAGGGGGCAAAGGAGCAGTACTTC,CASSQDWQGAKEQYF
.,many,TRBJ1-1,TRBV5-1,14,TGTGCCAGCAGCTTAGCCCAATTGAACACTGAAGCTTTCTTT,CASSLAQLNTEAFF
.,few,TRBJ2-3,TRBV7-3,16,TGTGCCAGCAGCTTAAGTCAGGGAATAAGCACAGATACGCAGTATTTT,CASSLSQGISTDTQYF
.,many,TRBJ2-3,TRBV10-1,14,TGCGCCAGCAGTTCCGGGACCCCAACGGGTACGCAGTATTTT,CASSSGTPTGTQYF
TRBD2,.,TRBJ2-1,TRBV20-1,14,TGCAGTGCTGAGCCTAGCGGAGGCGGAAATGAGCAGTTCTTC,CSAEPSGGGNEQFF
TRBD2,.,TRBJ2-1,TRBV5-1,15,TGCGCCAGCAGCGCGGGACTAGCGGGAGCCACAGAGCAGTTCTTC,CASSAGLAGATEQFF